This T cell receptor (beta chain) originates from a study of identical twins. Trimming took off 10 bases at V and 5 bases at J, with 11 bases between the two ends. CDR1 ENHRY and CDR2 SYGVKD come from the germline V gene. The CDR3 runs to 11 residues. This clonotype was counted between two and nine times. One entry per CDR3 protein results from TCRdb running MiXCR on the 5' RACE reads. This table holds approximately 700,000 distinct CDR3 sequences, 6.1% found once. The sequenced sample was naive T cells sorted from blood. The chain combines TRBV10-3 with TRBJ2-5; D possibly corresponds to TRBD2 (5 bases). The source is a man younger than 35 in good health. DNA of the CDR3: TGTGCCACGGGGTCGCGGGAGACCCAGTACTTC. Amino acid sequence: CATGSRETQYF.